This TCR beta chain comes out of a study of OX40 agonist ivuxolimab in advanced cancers. On the study more broadly: The patients' treatment was ivuxolimab, an agonistic anti-OX40 (CD134) antibody. Study results and limitations: Among the lowest peripheral clonal expansion occurred in 0.1-3.0 mg/kg partial responders.

There are 11 residues in the CDR3. V was cut by 5 bases and J by 8 bases, with 7 bases left in between. Germline CDR1 is MNHNY and CDR2 is SVGAGI (reference sequence). Details on this clone: What it binds is unknown.

This table comes from immunoSEQ multiplex PCR, and its TCRdb copy is limited to in-frame clones, with some not included. There are some 75,000 clones in the sample; roughly 88% occur only once, and 0.72% lies in the top ten. Researchers took blood at baseline, on cycle 4 day 1, and on cycle 7 day 1. The sample was CD4+ or CD8+ T cells sorted from blood, taken in a trial of the OX40 agonist ivuxolimab. This TCR came from an adult with an advanced solid tumor such as melanoma, head and neck, liver or kidney cancer. The chain is built from TRBV6-6 and TRBJ2-1; D not certain. Here the CDR3 reads CASSLEHEQFF. The CDR3 DNA reads TGTGCCAGCAGTCTTGAGCATGAGCAGTTCTTC.